This T cell receptor beta chain is drawn from a study of technical replicates of blood from several donors. The method was immunoSEQ multiplex PCR; TCRdb's version includes in-frame clones alone and lacks a portion of them. The table has about 73,000 clones, just over 90% seen once; the top ten hold 0.25% to 0.3%. Trimming stripped 3 bases from V and 2 bases from J, with 16 bases between. The CDR3 sequence is 17 residues long. Germline V gene data show CDR1 as MNHEY and CDR2 as SMNVEV (reference sequence). The chain links TRBV27 to TRBJ1-4; no clear D. This sequence was found in a human donor in good health. The material sequenced was T cells isolated from PBMCs. CDR3 DNA: TGTGCCAGCAGTTTTTCTAGGTGGCGGGATACTAATGAAAAACTGTTTTTT. It yields the protein CASSFSRWRDTNEKLFF.